One and the same sample provided the 17 T cell receptor beta chains below, sequenced in a study of technical replicates of blood from several donors. Only in-frame clones appear in the TCRdb table, and some are missing; sequencing was by immunoSEQ multiplex PCR. The sample consists of roughly 70,000 clones, 85% to 95% of them appearing once. Specimen: T cells isolated from PBMCs. The source is a human donor in good health.

This clone was observed a single time. This chain uses TRBV27 with TRBJ2-7; tentative D call: TRBD1 (5 bases). V was clipped by 5 bases and J by 3 bases, with 8 bases between them. This CDR3 has 12 residues. Germline loops: CDR1 MNHEY, CDR2 SMNVEV (reference sequence). In nucleotides, the CDR3 is TGTGCCAGCAGTCCCCAGGGCTACGAGCAGTACTTC. It specifies CASSPQGYEQYF.

The rearrangement joins TRBV11-3 to TRBJ2-7; 7 bases align to TRBD1. Germline values: CDR1 SGHNT, CDR2 YENEEA. The V gene end was trimmed by 5 bases and the J gene end by 5 bases; junction bases not matched to a gene: 12. This CDR3 has 15 residues. The CDR3 spells CASSVRTGTEDEQYF. CDR3 nucleotides: TGTGCCAGCAGCGTTAGAACCGGGACAGAAGACGAGCAGTACTTC. The variable domain in full, completed from reference TRBV11-3 and TRBJ2-7, reads EAGVVQSPRYKIIEKKQPVAFWCNPISGHNTLYWYLQNLGQGPELLIRYENEEAVDDSQLPKDRFSAERLKGVDSTLKIQPAELGDSAVYLCASSVRTGTEDEQYFGPGTRLTVT.

The table lists this clone with a count of one. The chain carries TRBV19 and TRBJ1-5; D is unresolved. Germline V gives CDR1 LNHDA, CDR2 SQIVND (reference sequence). V was shortened by 1 base and J by 8 bases, with 6 bases between the two germline ends. The CDR3 loop spans 12 amino acids. The CDR3 here is CASSIVEEPQHF. DNA of the CDR3: TGTGCCAGTAGTATAGTCGAGGAGCCCCAGCATTTT. Full variable domain (rest looked up from reference TRBV19 and TRBJ1-5): DGGITQSPKYLFRKEGQNVTLSCEQNLNHDAMYWYRQDPGQGLRLIYYSQIVNDFQKGDIAEGYSVSREKKESFPLTVTSAQKNPTAFYLCASSIVEEPQHFGDGTRLSIL.

J is TRBJ1-2 and V is TRBV19; D call uncertain. The V gene's germline CDR1 is LNHDA and CDR2 SQIVND (reference sequence). Trimming removed 7 bases at V and 4 bases at J, with 16 bases between. The CDR3 spans 14 residues. The CDR3 spells CASTADVARYGYTF. CDR3 DNA: TGTGCCAGTACCGCGGATGTGGCCCGCTATGGCTACACCTTC.

The chain links TRBV7-7 to TRBJ2-5, with TRBD1 matching 9 bases. This CDR3 region has 15 residues. The V segment lost 4 bases and the J segment 1 base; nucleotides outside the gene matches: 4. Germline V lookup: CDR1 SSHAT, CDR2 FNYEAQ (reference sequence). The CDR3 sequence is CASSSQTGGQETQYF. CDR3 coding DNA: TGTGCCAGCAGCTCGCAGACAGGGGGCCAAGAGACCCAGTACTTC.

The chain joins TRBV19 to TRBJ2-1; 9 nucleotides align to TRBD2. V trimming: 1 base; J trimming: 7 bases; junction bases outside the gene matches: 14. The CDR3 contains 18 residues. CDR1 and CDR2 (germline): LNHDA, SQIVND (reference sequence). The CDR3 region is CASSIALFEAGGTNEQFF. The DNA for the CDR3 is TGTGCCAGTAGTATAGCCCTCTTCGAAGCGGGAGGCACGAATGAGCAGTTCTTC.

This rearrangement joins TRBV5-1 to TRBJ2-5; D is unresolved. With 3 bases removed from V and 4 bases from J, the gap between germline ends came to 4 bases. This CDR3 region has 11 residues. Looked up from germline, CDR1 is SGHRS and CDR2 is YFSETQ. This CDR3 reads CASSSSETQYF. DNA of the CDR3: TGCGCCAGCAGCTCCTCAGAGACCCAGTACTTC.

The rearrangement joins TRBV7-2 to TRBJ2-3; the D is unclear. V gave up 1 base and J gave up 4 bases, with 9 bases separating them. This CDR3 is 14 amino acids long. CDR1 and CDR2 from the germline V gene are SGHTA and FQGNSA. Here the CDR3 reads CASSLGFSPDTQYF. Here the CDR3 DNA reads TGTGCCAGCAGCTTAGGTTTTTCTCCAGATACGCAGTATTTT.

The V call is TRBV2, the J call TRBJ2-3, with 11 bases fitting TRBD2. The CDR3 totals 16 residues. Germline V CDR1 and CDR2: SNHLY, FYNNEI. J gave up 4 bases and V 6 bases, and 9 bases lay outside the gene matches. The CDR3 reads CASREPLAGEADTQYF. The CDR3 DNA sequence: TGTGCCAGCAGGGAACCACTAGCGGGAGAGGCAGATACGCAGTATTTT.

This clone was detected only once. This chain connects TRBV15 to TRBJ2-3; D is possibly TRBD1 (5 bases). The length of the CDR3 is 12 residues. Germline CDR1 LNHNV, CDR2 YYDKDF (reference sequence). Trimming took 11 bases from V and 0 from J, leaving 9 bases between them. The CDR3 protein is CAAGKSTDTQYF. Written as DNA, the CDR3 is TGTGCCGCAGGGAAGAGCACAGATACGCAGTATTTT.

The V and J genes are TRBV7-8 and TRBJ2-1; a possible D gene is TRBD2 (5 bases). Germline loops: CDR1 SGHVS, CDR2 FQNEAQ. V gave up 3 bases and J gave up 4 bases, with 10 bases separating them. The CDR3 spans 14 residues. The CDR3 reads CASSFPQRYNEQFF. The DNA for the CDR3 is TGTGCCAGCAGCTTTCCTCAGCGGTACAATGAGCAGTTCTTC.

The gene calls are TRBV6-1 and TRBJ1-2, with D perhaps TRBD1 (5 bases). From germline, CDR1 is MNHNS and CDR2 SASEGT. V was cut by 5 bases and J by 2 bases, with 9 bases left in between. CDR3 size: 13 residues. CDR3 loop: CASSHRSNYGYTF. The CDR3 DNA reads TGTGCCAGCAGTCACAGGTCCAACTATGGCTACACCTTC.

This clone was counted once. The chain carries TRBV13 and TRBJ2-5, with 8 bases fitting TRBD1. Losses at the gene ends were 5 bases for V and 4 bases for J; bases not matched to a gene: 15. Germline CDR1 and CDR2: PRHDT and FYEKMQ (reference sequence). The CDR3 runs 17 residues. This CDR3 is CASSPRTGGIKGETQYF. The CDR3 region has the DNA TGTGCCAGCAGCCCTAGAACAGGGGGTATTAAGGGAGAGACCCAGTACTTC.

The genes are TRBV18 and TRBJ2-7; 7 bases align to TRBD2. There are 15 residues in the CDR3. Germline CDR1 KGHSH, CDR2 LQKENI. With V trimmed by 0 bases and J by 8 bases, 10 bases remained unmatched. The chain's CDR3 is CASSPPGGEGWKQYF. The CDR3 DNA sequence: TGTGCCAGCTCACCACCTGGCGGGGAGGGGTGGAAGCAGTACTTC.

The rearrangement uses TRBV5-8 and TRBJ2-3, with D tentatively TRBD1 (6 bases). V lost 2 bases and J 5 bases, leaving 9 bases between the germline ends. The V gene's germline CDR1 is SGHTS and CDR2 YDEGEE. The length of the CDR3 is 13 residues. This chain's CDR3 is CASSFTGIDTQYF. In DNA, the CDR3 is TGTGCCAGCAGCTTTACAGGGATAGATACGCAGTATTTT.

The chain joins TRBV4-2 to TRBJ2-1; 9 bases agree with TRBD2. The J segment lost 3 bases and the V segment lost 1 base, leaving 1 base of the junction unmatched. This CDR3 is 15 amino acids long. Germline CDR1 is LGHNA and CDR2 is YNFKEQ. The CDR3 spells CASSQGLAVYNEQFF. The CDR3 DNA sequence: TGTGCCAGCAGCCAAGGACTAGCGGTCTACAATGAGCAGTTCTTC.

This sequence joins TRBV6-5 and TRBJ1-1; the match to TRBD1 covers 10 bases. The CDR3 loop spans 14 amino acids. After removal of 8 bases from V and 5 bases from J, the junction contained 8 bases not matched to a gene. The germline gives CDR1 MNHEY, CDR2 SVGAGI. CDR3 region: CASGWTGGLTEAFF. CDR3 in DNA: TGTGCCAGCGGTTGGACAGGGGGTCTTACTGAAGCTTTCTTT.